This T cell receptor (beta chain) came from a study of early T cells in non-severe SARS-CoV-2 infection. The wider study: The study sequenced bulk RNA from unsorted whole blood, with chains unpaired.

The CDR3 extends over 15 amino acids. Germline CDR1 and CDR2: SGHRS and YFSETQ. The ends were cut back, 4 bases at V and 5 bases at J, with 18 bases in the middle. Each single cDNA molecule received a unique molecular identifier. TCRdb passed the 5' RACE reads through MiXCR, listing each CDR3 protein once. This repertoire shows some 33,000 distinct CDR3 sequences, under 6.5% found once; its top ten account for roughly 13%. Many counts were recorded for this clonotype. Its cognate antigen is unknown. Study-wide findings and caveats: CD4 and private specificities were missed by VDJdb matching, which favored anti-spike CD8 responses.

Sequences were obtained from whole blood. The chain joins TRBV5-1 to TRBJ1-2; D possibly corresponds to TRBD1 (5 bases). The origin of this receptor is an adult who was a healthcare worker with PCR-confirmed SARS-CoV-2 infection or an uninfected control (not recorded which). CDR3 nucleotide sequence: TGCGCCAGCAGCCCCGACAGTTCCCGGGTTTATGGCTACACCTTC. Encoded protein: CASSPDSSRVYGYTF. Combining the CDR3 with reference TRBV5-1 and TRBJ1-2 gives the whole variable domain KAGVTQTPRYLIKTRGQQVTLSCSPISGHRSVSWYQQTPGQGLQFLFEYFSETQRNKGNFPGRFSGRQFSNSRSEMNVSTLELGDSALYLCASSPDSSRVYGYTFGSGTRLTVV.